These 29 T cell receptor beta chains originate from one sample sequenced in a study of chemoradiotherapy in HPV16-positive cancers. Clones were sequenced by immunoSEQ multiplex PCR, and TCRdb holds only the in-frame ones, with some missing. The profile shows roughly 15,000 clones, roughly 73% of them singletons. Sample acquisition took place from a patient who underwent chemoradiotherapy. These receptors all come from a human donor with HPV-associated anogenital cancer.

The rearrangement joins TRBV7-2 to TRBJ2-1, with 7 bases identical to TRBD2. The ends lost 4 bases at V and 4 bases at J; junction bases unmatched: 16. The germline CDR1 and CDR2 sequences are SGHTA and FQGNSA. The CDR3 is 18 amino acids. In DNA form, the CDR3 reads TGTGCCAGCAGCTGGGATGCGGGGGTGTACAAGACTTACAATGAGCAGTTCTTC. Amino acid sequence: CASSWDAGVYKTYNEQFF. Together with reference TRBV7-2 and TRBJ2-1, the CDR3 gives the full variable domain: GAGVSQSPSNKVTEKGKDVELRCDPISGHTALYWYRQSLGQGLEFLIYFQGNSAPDKSGLPSDRFSAERTGGSVSTLTIQRTQQEDSAVYLCASSWDAGVYKTYNEQFFGPGTRLTVL.

The chain combines TRBV28 with TRBJ1-4; 7 bases align to TRBD1. The CDR3 length is 15 residues. The germline gives CDR1 MDHEN, CDR2 SYDVKM. The ends lost 2 bases at V and 7 bases at J; junction bases unmatched: 7. The CDR3 bases are TGTGCCAGCAGTTTAGTACAGGGGTTTGCTGAAAAACTGTTTTTT. Protein product: CASSLVQGFAEKLFF.

This chain links TRBV7-2 with TRBJ1-4, with D uncertain. V shed 3 bases and J shed 3 bases, with 8 bases lying between them. CDR3 length: 14 amino acids. From germline, CDR1 is SGHTA and CDR2 FQGNSA. This chain's CDR3 is CASSFGPSNEKLFF. The CDR3 region has the DNA TGTGCCAGCAGCTTTGGACCGTCTAATGAAAAACTGTTTTTT.

The CDR3 loop reads CATSSPTTGNEQFF. CDR3 DNA: TGTGCCACCAGCAGCCCGACAACAGGCAATGAGCAGTTCTTC. This rearrangement joins TRBV15 to TRBJ2-1, with D possibly matching TRBD1 (5 bases). The CDR3 is 14 amino acids. V was clipped by 3 bases and J by 6 bases, with 12 bases between them. Per germline, CDR1 LNHNV and CDR2 YYDKDF (reference sequence).

V and J are TRBV5-6 and TRBJ1-4, with 7 bases that match TRBD1. This CDR3 region has 13 residues. Losses at the gene ends were 0 bases for V and 13 bases for J; bases not matched to a gene: 6. Germline CDR1 reads SGHDT; CDR2 reads YYEEEE. CDR3 bases: TGTGCCAGCAGCTTGGCTCTTGACAGGGCACTGTTTTTT. It specifies CASSLALDRALFF. Based on the CDR3 plus reference TRBV5-6 and TRBJ1-4, the full variable domain is DAGVTQSPTHLIKTRGQQVTLRCSPKSGHDTVSWYQQALGQGPQFIFQYYEEEERQRGNFPDRFSGHQFPNYSSELNVNALLLGDSALYLCASSLALDRALFFGSGTQLSVL.

The genes are TRBV9 and TRBJ2-1, with 10 bases fitting TRBD2. Unmatched junction bases numbered 7, after V lost 4 bases and J lost 6 bases. Germline V gives CDR1 SGDLS, CDR2 YYNGEE. The CDR3 loop spans 15 amino acids. This chain's CDR3 is CASSRSGGPGNEQFF. CDR3 coding DNA: TGTGCCAGCAGCCGTAGCGGGGGGCCGGGCAATGAGCAGTTCTTC.

This chain links TRBV9 with TRBJ2-3; D is undetermined. CDR3 size: 13 residues. Trimming cost V 1 base and J 0 bases, with 3 bases left between them. Germline CDR1 reads SGDLS; CDR2 reads YYNGEE. CDR3 loop: CASSVLSTDTQYF. CDR3 DNA sequence: TGTGCCAGCAGCGTATTGAGCACAGATACGCAGTATTTT.

This clone came up once. The chain couples TRBV7-2 to TRBJ1-2, with D hard to call. The CDR3 runs 12 residues. The ends were cut back, 5 bases at V and 5 bases at J, with 9 bases in the middle. CDR1 and CDR2 from the germline V gene are SGHTA and FQGNSA. In nucleotides, the CDR3 is TGTGCCAGCAGCCTCTACGGGTATGGCTACACCTTC. Residues: CASSLYGYGYTF. The complete variable domain, with remaining parts taken from reference TRBV7-2 and TRBJ1-2, reads GAGVSQSPSNKVTEKGKDVELRCDPISGHTALYWYRQSLGQGLEFLIYFQGNSAPDKSGLPSDRFSAERTGGSVSTLTIQRTQQEDSAVYLCASSLYGYGYTFGSGTRLTVV.

The CDR3 bases are TGTGCCAGCAGCGTGGGGGTGGATCAGCCCCAGCATTTT. It specifies CASSVGVDQPQHF. The chain couples TRBV9 to TRBJ1-5; tentatively, D is TRBD1 (5 bases). Trimming took off 2 bases at V and 5 bases at J, with 8 bases between the two ends. Per the germline V gene, CDR1 is SGDLS and CDR2 is YYNGEE. This CDR3 has 13 residues. Full variable domain (outside the CDR3, taken from reference TRBV9 and TRBJ1-5): DSGVTQTPKHLITATGQRVTLRCSPRSGDLSVYWYQQSLDQGLQFLIQYYNGEERAKGNILERFSAQQFPDLHSELNLSSLELGDSALYFCASSVGVDQPQHFGDGTRLSIL.

The chain carries TRBV6-1 and TRBJ2-1; D might be TRBD2 (6 bases). The CDR3 is 12 amino acids. Germline values: CDR1 MNHNS, CDR2 SASEGT. V shed 8 bases and J shed 10 bases, with 15 bases lying between them. In DNA, the CDR3 is TGTGCCAGCCTCCCTCAGGCGGGGGAGCAGTTCTTC. Amino acids: CASLPQAGEQFF.

This chain uses TRBV2 with TRBJ2-2; no definite D call. V gave up 9 bases and J gave up 1 base, with 12 bases separating them. CDR1 is SNHLY and CDR2 is FYNNEI in the germline V gene. The CDR3 spans 14 residues. The CDR3, as DNA: TGTGCCAGTCGACCGCTACTGAACACCGGGGAGCTGTTTTTT. Encoded protein: CASRPLLNTGELFF.

The V gene is TRBV5-1, the J gene TRBJ1-1; D ambiguous. Trimming removed 5 bases from V and 2 bases from J, with 7 bases in between. Germline loops: CDR1 SGHRS, CDR2 YFSETQ. The CDR3 totals 12 residues. Written as DNA, the CDR3 is TGCGCCAGCAGGGGTTTAAACACTGAAGCTTTCTTT. This gives the protein CASRGLNTEAFF.

This chain links TRBV5-1 with TRBJ1-4; 9 bases line up with TRBD1. Germline CDR1 is SGHRS and CDR2 is YFSETQ. The CDR3 contains 16 residues. V gave up 4 bases and J gave up 3 bases; unmatched junction bases: 7. DNA for the CDR3: TGCGCCAGCAGCGGACTTGGACAGGGGTCTAATGAAAAACTGTTTTTT. Translated, it gives CASSGLGQGSNEKLFF.

The genes are TRBV28 and TRBJ1-3; D perhaps matches TRBD1 (5 bases). V was pared by 2 bases and J by 5 bases, with 7 bases between. The CDR3 length is 13 residues. The germline V gene encodes CDR1 MDHEN and CDR2 SYDVKM. The CDR3 DNA follows: TGTGCCAGCAGTTTAACGGGGCGAAACACCATATATTTT. Encoded protein: CASSLTGRNTIYF. The whole variable domain, filled in from reference TRBV28 and TRBJ1-3, reads DVKVTQSSRYLVKRTGEKVFLECVQDMDHENMFWYRQDPGLGLRLIYFSYDVKMKEKGDIPEGYSVSREKKERFSLILESASTNQTSMYLCASSLTGRNTIYFGEGSWLTVV.

This chain links TRBV2 with TRBJ2-5; TRBD1 is a possible D gene (5 bases). With 3 bases removed from V and 4 bases from J, the gap between germline ends came to 9 bases. The V gene's germline CDR1 is SNHLY and CDR2 FYNNEI. This CDR3 comprises 13 residues. The CDR3 sequence is CASSEIRVETQYF. In DNA, the CDR3 is TGTGCCAGCAGTGAGATCAGGGTAGAGACCCAGTACTTC.

The chain combines TRBV4-3 with TRBJ2-7; possible D gene TRBD1, 6 bases. The CDR3 runs 15 residues. V was clipped by 1 base and J by 2 bases, with 12 bases between them. CDR1 and CDR2 (germline): LGHNA, YSLEER. The CDR3 spells CASSQVNRAAYEQYF. The CDR3 bases are TGCGCCAGCAGCCAAGTAAACAGGGCGGCCTACGAGCAGTACTTC.

This clone was observed a single time. This chain uses TRBV30 with TRBJ2-1; 7 positions agree with TRBD2. Losses at the gene ends were 5 bases for V and 3 bases for J; bases not matched to a gene: 10. The CDR3 is made up of 15 amino acids. Germline CDR1 and CDR2: GTSNPN and SVGIG (reference sequence). The CDR3 DNA follows: TGTGCCTGGGGGGGGGAATTGGGCCTCTACAATGAGCAGTTCTTC. It specifies CAWGGELGLYNEQFF.

The V call is TRBV7-3, the J call TRBJ2-5; perhaps TRBD1 as D (6 bases). Trimming shortened V by 5 bases and J by 4 bases, and 17 bases separated the two germline ends. CDR1 is SGHTA and CDR2 is FQGTGA in the germline V gene. This CDR3 has 15 amino acids. The CDR3 DNA reads as TGTGCCAGCAGCGGAAGGGCAGGGGCGGGAGAGACCCAGTACTTC. Its protein is CASSGRAGAGETQYF.

The V call is TRBV29-1, the J call TRBJ1-1, with TRBD1 identical over 8 bases. Germline CDR1 is SQVTM and CDR2 is ANQGSEA. The CDR3 totals 15 residues. The junction had 12 bases not matched to a gene; V was cut back by 5 bases and J by 4 bases. The chain's CDR3 is CSVRGGDTGGTEAFF. CDR3 DNA: TGCAGCGTTCGGGGGGGAGACACAGGGGGCACTGAAGCTTTCTTT.

The rearrangement uses TRBV5-6 and TRBJ1-1; D remains unclear. The CDR3 is 15 residues long. V was clipped by 7 bases and J by 1 base, with 17 bases between them. Germline CDR1 reads SGHDT; CDR2 reads YYEEEE. The CDR3 coding sequence is TGTGCCAGCTTAGTGTTTTGGCAGGCGAACACTGAAGCTTTCTTT. This codes for CASLVFWQANTEAFF.

The gene calls are TRBV15 and TRBJ2-5; tentative D call: TRBD2 (5 bases). Trimming stripped 4 bases from V and 7 bases from J, with 10 bases between. CDR1 and CDR2 (germline): LNHNV, YYDKDF (reference sequence). This CDR3 spans 12 amino acids. CDR3 nucleotides: TGTGCCACCAGCAACCTAGGAGGGACCCAGTACTTC. This gives the protein CATSNLGGTQYF.

J is TRBJ1-2 and V is TRBV28, with D possibly TRBD1 on 5 matching bases. Germline V gene lookup returns CDR1 MDHEN and CDR2 SYDVKM. V was pared by 5 bases and J by 0 bases, with 19 bases between. This CDR3 is built from 17 residues. CDR3 bases: TGTGCCAGCAGTCCCACCTCGCCGGGGCCCCCTAACTATGGCTACACCTTC. Translated, it gives CASSPTSPGPPNYGYTF.

The genes are TRBV5-1 and TRBJ1-2; the D is unclear. Germline values: CDR1 SGHRS, CDR2 YFSETQ. The CDR3 totals 13 residues. V gave up 2 bases and J gave up 3 bases, with 8 bases separating them. In DNA form, the CDR3 reads TGCGCCAGCAGCTTTCTGGGAGACTATGGCTACACCTTC. It translates to CASSFLGDYGYTF.

The V gene is TRBV2, the J gene TRBJ2-5; no firm D call. Germline V gene data show CDR1 as SNHLY and CDR2 as FYNNEI. Between the trimmed V and J ends, which lost 4 bases and 5 bases, there was a span of 11 bases. CDR3 length: 13 amino acids. In DNA form, the CDR3 reads TGTGCCAGCAGTGGGGGTGAGACGGAGACCCAGTACTTC. Encoded protein: CASSGGETETQYF.

CDR3 region: CASSSPGTGVSSPLHF. The DNA of the CDR3 is TGTGCCAGCAGTTCCCCCGGGACAGGGGTTAGCTCACCCCTCCACTTT. The chain joins TRBV28 to TRBJ1-6, with TRBD1 matching over 10 bases. With 4 bases clipped from V and 10 bases from J, the junction kept 10 bases outside the gene matches. Germline CDR1 and CDR2: MDHEN and SYDVKM. The CDR3 totals 16 residues.

The chain recombines TRBV19 with TRBJ1-2; D ambiguous. This CDR3 is built from 11 residues. CDR1 LNHDA and CDR2 SQIVND come from the germline V gene (reference sequence). The V end lost 3 bases, the J end lost 7 bases, and 6 bases lay between the germline ends. CDR3 amino acids: CASSIWGGYTF. The CDR3 DNA is TGTGCCAGTAGTATCTGGGGTGGCTACACCTTC.

The chain links TRBV2 to TRBJ1-6, with TRBD1 identical over 8 bases. The CDR3 runs 18 residues. V shed 10 bases and J 0 bases; nucleotides not matched to a gene: 14. Germline V gene sequence: CDR1 SNHLY, CDR2 FYNNEI. Here the CDR3 DNA reads TGTGCCACCCGGGGGGTTTACAGGGGGAACTCCTATAATTCACCCCTCCACTTT. Amino acids: CATRGVYRGNSYNSPLHF.

This clone was observed a single time. This chain links TRBV7-9 with TRBJ2-7; 8 nucleotides align to TRBD2. From germline, CDR1 is SEHNR and CDR2 FQNEAQ (reference sequence). V shed 6 bases and J 3 bases; nucleotides not matched to a gene: 4. This CDR3 comprises 13 residues. CDR3 DNA sequence: TGTGCCAGCAGACTAGCGGCCGACTACGAGCAGTACTTC. Protein product: CASRLAADYEQYF.

CDR3 loop: CASSSRVAGTSRREQYF. CDR3 nucleotides: TGTGCCAGCAGCTCACGGGTCGCCGGGACTAGCCGGAGGGAGCAGTACTTC. The chain recombines TRBV7-2 with TRBJ2-7, with TRBD2 matching 9 bases. V dropped 4 bases and J dropped 7; count of bases not matched to a gene: 17. CDR1 is SGHTA, CDR2 FQGNSA, per germline. The CDR3 runs to 17 residues.